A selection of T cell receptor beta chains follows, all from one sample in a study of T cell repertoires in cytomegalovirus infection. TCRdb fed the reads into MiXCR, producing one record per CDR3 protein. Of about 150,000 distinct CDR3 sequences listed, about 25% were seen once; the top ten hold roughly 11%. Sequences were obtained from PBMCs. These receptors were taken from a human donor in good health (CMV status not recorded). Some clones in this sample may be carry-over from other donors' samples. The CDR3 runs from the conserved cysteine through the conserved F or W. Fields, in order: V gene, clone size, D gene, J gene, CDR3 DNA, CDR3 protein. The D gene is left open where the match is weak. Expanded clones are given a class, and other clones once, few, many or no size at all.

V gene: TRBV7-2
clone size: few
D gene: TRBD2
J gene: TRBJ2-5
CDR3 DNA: TGTGCCAGCAGCTCCGAAGCACGAGCGGGAGACAAGACCCAGTACTTC
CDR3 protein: CASSSEARAGDKTQYF

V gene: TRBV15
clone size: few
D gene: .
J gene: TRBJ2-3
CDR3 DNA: TGTGCCACCACACCTAACACAGATACGCAGTATTTT
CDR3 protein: CATTPNTDTQYF

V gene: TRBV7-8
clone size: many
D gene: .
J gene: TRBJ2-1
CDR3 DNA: TGTGCCAGCAGCCCTAATAGGTTGGGGTCCTACAATGAGCAGTTCTTC
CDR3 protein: CASSPNRLGSYNEQFF

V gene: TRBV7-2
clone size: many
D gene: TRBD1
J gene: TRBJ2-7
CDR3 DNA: TGTGCCAGCAGCCACCCCGGGACAGGGAAGTACGAGCAGTACTTC
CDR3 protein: CASSHPGTGKYEQYF

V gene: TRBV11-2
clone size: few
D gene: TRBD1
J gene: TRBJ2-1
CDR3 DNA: TGTGCCAGCAGCGAGACCGGGACAGGGCAGGATGAGCAGTTCTTC
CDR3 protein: CASSETGTGQDEQFF

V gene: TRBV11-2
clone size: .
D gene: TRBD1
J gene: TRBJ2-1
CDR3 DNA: TGTGCCAGCAGCCCCAGGGACAGGGAGAGCAATGAGCAGTTCTTC
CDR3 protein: CASSPRDRESNEQFF

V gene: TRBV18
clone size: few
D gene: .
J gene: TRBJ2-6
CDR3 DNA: TGTGCCAGCTCACGACACAGGGACCCTGGGGCCAACGTCCTGACTTTC
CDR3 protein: CASSRHRDPGANVLTF

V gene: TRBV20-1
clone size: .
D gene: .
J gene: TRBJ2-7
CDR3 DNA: TGCAGTGCTAGAGATCCCGGGGCAGGAAACTACGAGCAGTACTTC
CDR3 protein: CSARDPGAGNYEQYF

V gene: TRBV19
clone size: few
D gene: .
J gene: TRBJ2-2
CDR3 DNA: TGTGCCATACAGCGTAGCGCGAACACCGGGGAGCTGTTTTTT
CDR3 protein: CAIQRSANTGELFF

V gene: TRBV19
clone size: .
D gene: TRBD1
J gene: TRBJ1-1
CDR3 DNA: TGTGCCAGTACCCTCATAGGGGGGGACAGGGGAGCTTTCTTT
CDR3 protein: CASTLIGGDRGAFF